This TCR beta chain derives from a study of shared clonotypes between healthy human individuals. Samples underwent the assay at deep level. TCRdb's copy holds only in-frame clones and misses some; the assay was immunoSEQ multiplex PCR. The sample includes 2 million to 2.5 million clones, just over 90% of them seen just once. It was into CD45RA+ naive and CD45RA-negative memory subsets that the CD4+ cells were split. The sequenced sample was naive CD4+ T cells from PBMCs. Subset in this sample: CD45RA+ positively selected. The receptor comes from a man aged 18 to 35 in good health. Some clones in this sample may be carry-over from other donors' samples.

CDR3 DNA sequence: TGCGCCAGCCAACTCCAGGGTCCAGGAAACACCATATATTTT. Amino acids: CASQLQGPGNTIYF. The chain is built from TRBV5-1 and TRBJ1-3; a weak D match, TRBD1 (5 bases). CDR1 is SGHRS, CDR2 YFSETQ, per germline. The V and J ends lost 7 bases and 4 bases respectively, with 15 bases between them. This CDR3 spans 14 amino acids.